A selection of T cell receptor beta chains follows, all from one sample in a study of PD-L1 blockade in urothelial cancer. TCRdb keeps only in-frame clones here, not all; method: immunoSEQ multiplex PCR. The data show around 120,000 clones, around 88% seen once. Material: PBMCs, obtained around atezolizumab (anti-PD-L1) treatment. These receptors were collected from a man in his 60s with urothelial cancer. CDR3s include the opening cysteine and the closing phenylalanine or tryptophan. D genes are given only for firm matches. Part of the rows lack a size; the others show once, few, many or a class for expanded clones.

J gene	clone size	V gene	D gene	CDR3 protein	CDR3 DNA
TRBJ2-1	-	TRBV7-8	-	CASSSEGRPEQFF	TGTGCCAGCAGCTCGGAGGGTCGACCAGAGCAGTTCTTC
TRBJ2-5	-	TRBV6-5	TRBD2	CASSYRTGGETQYF	TGTGCCAGCAGTTACAGGACGGGAGGCGAGACCCAGTACTTC
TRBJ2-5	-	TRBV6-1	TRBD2	CASSESGMGETQYF	TGTGCCAGCAGTGAGAGCGGGATGGGAGAGACCCAGTACTTC
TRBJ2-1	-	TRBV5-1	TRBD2	CASSLALAGGYNEQFF	TGCGCCAGCAGCTTGGCCTTAGCGGGAGGTTACAATGAGCAGTTCTTC
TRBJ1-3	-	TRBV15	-	CATSRDSGTSGNTIYF	TGTGCCACCAGCAGAGATTCGGGAACCTCTGGAAACACCATATATTTT
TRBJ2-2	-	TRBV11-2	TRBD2	CASSPSGSHTGELFF	TGTGCCAGCTCCCCTAGCGGGAGTCACACCGGGGAGCTGTTTTTT
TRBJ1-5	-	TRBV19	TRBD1	CASSPGTGRSQHF	TGTGCCAGTAGTCCCGGGACAGGGAGGTCCCAGCATTTT
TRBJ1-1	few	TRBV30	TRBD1	CAWRTGMNTEAFF	TGTGCCTGGAGGACAGGGATGAACACTGAAGCTTTCTTT
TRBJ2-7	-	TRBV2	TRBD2	CASSGLAGVAYEQYF	TGTGCCAGCAGTGGACTAGCGGGGGTAGCCTACGAGCAGTACTTC
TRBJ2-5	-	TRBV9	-	CASSVGAAETQYF	TGTGCCAGCAGCGTAGGAGCGGCGGAGACCCAGTACTTC
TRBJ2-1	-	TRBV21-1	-	CASSIQGFEQFF	TGTGCCAGCAGCATCCAGGGGTTCGAGCAGTTCTTC
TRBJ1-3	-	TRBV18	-	CASSPSEADGNSGNTIYF	TGTGCCAGCTCACCATCTGAGGCCGACGGAAACTCTGGAAACACCATATATTTT
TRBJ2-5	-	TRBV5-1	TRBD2	CASSPSGGGFQETQYF	TGCGCCAGCAGCCCGTCTGGCGGGGGGTTTCAAGAGACCCAGTACTTC
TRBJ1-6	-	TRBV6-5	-	CASSYSASYSPLHF	TGTGCCAGCAGTTACTCCGCGAGTTATTCACCCCTCCACTTT
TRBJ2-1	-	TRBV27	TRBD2	CASREGLAGGSSYNEQFF	TGTGCCAGCAGGGAGGGGCTAGCGGGAGGAAGCTCCTACAATGAGCAGTTCTTC
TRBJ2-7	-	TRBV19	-	CASSMGRAGVDEQYF	TGTGCCAGTAGTATGGGAAGGGCAGGGGTCGACGAGCAGTACTTC
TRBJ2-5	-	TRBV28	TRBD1	CASSNSGQGEETQYF	TGTGCCAGCAGCAACTCGGGACAGGGGGAGGAGACCCAGTACTTC
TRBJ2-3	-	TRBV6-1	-	CASSVRGPGDTDTQYF	TGTGCCAGCAGTGTTAGGGGTCCGGGGGACACAGATACGCAGTATTTT
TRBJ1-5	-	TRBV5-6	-	CASSQQGWQPQHF	TGTGCCAGCAGCCAACAGGGTTGGCAGCCCCAGCATTTT
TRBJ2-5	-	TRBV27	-	CASSFGSQETQYF	TGTGCCAGCAGTTTTGGCAGCCAAGAGACCCAGTACTTC
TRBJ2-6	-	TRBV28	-	CASLAGPGANVLTF	TGTGCCAGCTTGGCGGGACCTGGGGCCAACGTCCTGACTTTC
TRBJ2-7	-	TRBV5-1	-	CASSFESQSYEQYF	TGCGCCAGCAGCTTTGAGAGCCAATCCTACGAGCAGTACTTC
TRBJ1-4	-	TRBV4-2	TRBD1	CASSQDLAGGFGKLFF	TGTGCCAGCAGCCAAGATCTGGCAGGGGGGTTCGGAAAACTGTTTTTT
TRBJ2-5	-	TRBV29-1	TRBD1	CSVARGQGGETQYF	TGCAGCGTTGCGAGGGGGCAAGGTGGAGAGACCCAGTACTTC
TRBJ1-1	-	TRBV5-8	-	CASSRRDNLKAFF	TGTGCCAGCAGCCGCCGGGACAACCTAAAAGCTTTCTTT
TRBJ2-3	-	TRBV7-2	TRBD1	CASSQDRGSTDTQYF	TGTGCCAGCAGCCAGGACAGGGGAAGCACAGATACGCAGTATTTT
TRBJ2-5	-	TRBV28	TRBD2	CASMKQRGGETQYF	TGTGCCAGCATGAAGCAGCGGGGAGGGGAGACCCAGTACTTC
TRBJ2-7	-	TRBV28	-	CASTVAGDYEQYF	TGTGCCAGCACCGTCGCAGGGGACTACGAGCAGTACTTC
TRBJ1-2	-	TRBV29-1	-	CSVADTHYGYTF	TGCAGCGTTGCGGACACCCACTATGGCTACACCTTC
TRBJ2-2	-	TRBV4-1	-	CASSQDQFGELFF	TGCGCCAGCAGCCAAGACCAGTTCGGGGAGCTGTTTTTT
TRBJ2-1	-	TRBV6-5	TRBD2	CASTERGAYNEQFF	TGTGCCAGCACGGAGCGGGGGGCCTACAATGAGCAGTTCTTC
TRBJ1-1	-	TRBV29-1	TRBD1	CSSQGVGDTEAFF	TGCAGCTCTCAGGGGGTCGGAGACACTGAAGCTTTCTTT
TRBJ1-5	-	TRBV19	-	CASSISGNSNQPQHF	TGTGCCAGTAGTATCTCAGGGAATAGCAATCAGCCCCAGCATTTT
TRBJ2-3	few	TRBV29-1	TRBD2	CSVEEGSGAGDTQYF	TGCAGCGTTGAAGAGGGAAGCGGGGCAGGGGATACGCAGTATTTT
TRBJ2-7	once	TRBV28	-	CASSFSVYEQYF	TGTGCCAGCAGTTTTTCAGTCTACGAGCAGTACTTC
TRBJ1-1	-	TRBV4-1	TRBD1	CASSRQGYTEAFF	TGCGCCAGCAGCCGACAGGGTTACACTGAAGCTTTCTTT
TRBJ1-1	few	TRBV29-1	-	CSVRGNTEAFF	TGCAGCGTTCGGGGGAACACTGAAGCTTTCTTT
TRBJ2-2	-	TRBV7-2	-	CASSLYRADTGELFF	TGTGCCAGCAGCTTATACAGAGCGGACACCGGGGAGCTGTTTTTT
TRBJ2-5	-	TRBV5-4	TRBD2	CASSAGLAGVTRETQYF	TGTGCCAGCAGCGCCGGACTAGCGGGGGTGACCCGAGAGACCCAGTACTTC
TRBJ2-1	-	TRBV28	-	CASSLPSSRSNEQFF	TGTGCCAGCAGTCTCCCTAGTTCTAGGTCCAATGAGCAGTTCTTC
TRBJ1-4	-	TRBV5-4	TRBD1	CASSSGTGGANEKLFF	TGTGCCAGCAGCTCCGGGACAGGGGGCGCGAATGAAAAACTGTTTTTT
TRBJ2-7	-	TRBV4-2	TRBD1	CASSRGQGAYEQYF	TGTGCCAGCAGCCGCGGACAGGGGGCATACGAGCAGTACTTC
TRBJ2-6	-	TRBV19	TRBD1	CASSPKTGGLSGANVLTF	TGTGCCAGTAGTCCGAAGACAGGGGGCCTCTCTGGGGCCAACGTCCTGACTTTC
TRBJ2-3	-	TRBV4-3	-	CASSQGSGKTNTQYF	TGCGCCAGCAGCCAAGGGTCAGGGAAAACAAATACGCAGTATTTT
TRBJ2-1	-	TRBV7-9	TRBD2	CASSNSGRGYNEQFF	TGTGCCAGCAGCAATAGCGGGAGGGGGTACAATGAGCAGTTCTTC
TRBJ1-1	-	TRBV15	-	CATSRDRGDEAFF	TGTGCCACCAGCAGAGATCGGGGTGACGAAGCTTTCTTT
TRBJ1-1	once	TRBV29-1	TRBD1	CSVGAGTGGAGTEAFF	TGCAGCGTTGGAGCCGGGACAGGGGGCGCGGGTACTGAAGCTTTCTTT
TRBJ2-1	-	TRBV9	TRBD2	CASTGGADQYNEQFF	TGTGCCAGCACCGGGGGGGCAGATCAGTACAATGAGCAGTTCTTC
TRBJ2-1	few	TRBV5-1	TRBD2	CASRPSGVTYNEQFF	TGCGCCAGCAGACCTAGCGGGGTAACCTACAATGAGCAGTTCTTC
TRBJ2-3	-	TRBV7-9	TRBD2	CASSYEAGVADTQYF	TGTGCCAGCAGCTATGAAGCGGGAGTGGCAGATACGCAGTATTTT
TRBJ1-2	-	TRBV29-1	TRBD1	CSVLGTVYGYTF	TGCAGCGTTCTCGGGACAGTTTATGGCTACACCTTC
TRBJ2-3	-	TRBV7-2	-	CASSSGTPGTDTQYF	TGTGCCAGCAGCTCTGGGACACCGGGCACAGATACGCAGTATTTT
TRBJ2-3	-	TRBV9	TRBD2	CASSASSGSTDTQYF	TGTGCCAGCAGCGCATCTAGCGGGAGCACAGATACGCAGTATTTT
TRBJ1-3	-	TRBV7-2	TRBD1	CASSANRGAGNTIYF	TGTGCCAGCAGCGCAAACAGGGGAGCTGGAAACACCATATATTTT
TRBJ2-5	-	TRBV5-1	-	CASSFRSLGETQYF	TGCGCCAGCAGCTTTAGATCCCTCGGGGAGACCCAGTACTTC
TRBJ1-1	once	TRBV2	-	CASSEARRELNTEAFF	TGTGCCAGCAGTGAAGCAAGGAGAGAATTGAACACTGAAGCTTTCTTT
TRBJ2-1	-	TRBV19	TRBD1	CATTGDLYNEQFF	TGTGCCACCACAGGGGATCTCTACAATGAGCAGTTCTTC
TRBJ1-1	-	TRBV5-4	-	CASSFSGQPQRAFF	TGTGCCAGCAGCTTCTCCGGACAGCCCCAGAGGGCTTTCTTT
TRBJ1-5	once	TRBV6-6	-	CASRDIHSNQPQHF	TGTGCCAGCAGGGACATCCATAGCAATCAGCCCCAGCATTTT
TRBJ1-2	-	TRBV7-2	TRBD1	CASSLGPGQTYGYTF	TGTGCCAGCAGCTTAGGGCCGGGACAGACTTATGGCTACACCTTC